This record concerns one T cell receptor beta chain sequence. The CDR3 contains 15 residues. Trimming took 3 bases from V and 8 from J; bases not matched to a gene: 10. Germline V lookup: CDR1 DFQATT, CDR2 SNEGSKA (reference sequence). In the original workflow: How many nucleated cells were present was estimated from reference gene primer amplification. This table comes from immunoSEQ multiplex PCR, and its TCRdb copy is limited to in-frame clones, with some not included. V, J and clone size are taken as reported in that table, and D and trimming were inferred from the DNA itself. The table has about 260,000 clones, around 90% seen once. This entry belongs to a study of blood T cell repertoires in COVID-19.

The J gene is TRBJ1-4, the V gene TRBV20-1; 9 nucleotides agree with TRBD1. The clonotype was recovered from a middle-aged woman with acute or convalescent COVID-19. The sequenced material came from peripheral blood. CDR3 sequence (DNA): TGCAGTGCTAGTAGACCACAGGGGGCTCGAGAAAAACTGTTTTTT. Translation gives CSASRPQGAREKLFF.